This passage covers 27 T cell receptor beta chains from one sample sequenced in a study of tumor-infiltrating lymphocytes in primary liver carcinoma. A primer in the constant region served to generate TCR beta cDNA from roughly 520 ng of total RNA. ARM-PCR was slightly modified, and three nested multiplex PCR rounds with it gave rise to the TCR beta libraries. It was with TRBV1-TRBV30 forward primers and a C-beta reverse primer that the first two PCR rounds were run, at about 9 cycles each. TCRdb processed the multiplex PCR reads anew with MiXCR; each CDR3 protein has one entry. The sample lists some 20,000 distinct CDR3 sequences; roughly three quarters were seen once. Co-extracting RNA and DNA was done with roughly 17-34 mg of unsorted bulk tissue as input. Sequencing used liver tumor tissue from sampling region 4. As for subset: tumor region T4, right-lateral pole. These receptors were collected from a woman aged 30 to 39 with primary liver carcinoma and hepatitis B virus infection.

This clonotype has only a few counts. J is TRBJ1-5 and V is TRBV28; a weak D match, TRBD1 (5 bases). The germline gives CDR1 MDHEN, CDR2 SYDVKM. The V gene lost 3 bases and the J gene lost 5 bases, with 14 bases spanning the gap. The CDR3 covers 15 residues. The CDR3 protein is CASSFRDSWYQPQHF. DNA of the CDR3: TGTGCCAGCAGTTTCAGGGATAGTTGGTATCAGCCCCAGCATTTT.

Regarding this clonotype: Germline is not matched at one junction end, which may reflect a read error. The chain carries TRBV5-6 and TRBJ2-7; possibly TRBD1 for D (5 bases). The CDR3 extends over 13 amino acids. The germline V gene encodes CDR1 SGHDT and CDR2 YYEEEE. The chain's CDR3 is CTSSLLTELSQYF. The CDR3 nucleotides read TGTACCAGTAGCTTACTGACAGAGCTATCGCAGTACTTC.

In the case of this clonotype: Here the CDR3 omits its conserved ending phenylalanine or tryptophan, so a read error is the likely source. Because the CDR3's place on the DNA is in doubt, the DNA is left out and the CDR3 is given as listed by TCRdb. This rearrangement joins TRBV25-1 to TRBJ2-1. Germline CDR1 is MGHDK and CDR2 is SYGVNS. The CDR3 is 10 amino acids in total, end residues counted. CDR3 residues: CASRHFEQFI.

Concerning this clonotype: One end of the junction is discordant with germline, which a read error may explain. The J gene is TRBJ2-2, the V gene TRBV7-2; TRBD1 agrees at 8 bases. Germline V CDR1 and CDR2: SGHTA, FQGNSA. This CDR3 region has 15 residues. CDR3: CASSLGTGLGGDLFF. The DNA of the CDR3 is TGTGCCAGCAGCTTAGGGACAGGGTTGGGCGGGGACCTGTTTTTT.

This clonotype has more than one count but fewer than ten. No conserved phenylalanine or tryptophan is present at the end of the CDR3, so a read error is the likely explanation. The limits of the CDR3 on the DNA are not certain, so only TCRdb's listed CDR3 is given. The rearrangement uses TRBV11-2 and TRBJ2-2; the table's D call TRBD1 went unverified against the DNA. The CDR3 length equals 16 residues, ends included. The V gene's germline CDR1 is SGHAT and CDR2 FQNNGV. The CDR3 region is CASSPDLQLNTGEQFL.

Of note for this clonotype: An end of the junction does not agree with germline; a read error may underlie this. The V and J genes are TRBV4-3 and TRBJ2-2; TRBD2 aligns across 7 bases. The length of the CDR3 is 19 residues. Germline lookup yields CDR1 LGHNA and CDR2 YSLEER. CDR3 coding DNA: TGCGCCAGCAACGTACTAGCGAGAGGGCCCCGTTCGAACACCGGGGAGCTGCTTTTT. Translation gives CASNVLARGPRSNTGELLF.

The chain couples TRBV11-3 to TRBJ2-1; 7 bases agree with TRBD2. The V gene's germline CDR1 is SGHNT and CDR2 YENEEA. The CDR3 extends over 15 amino acids. V was pared by 5 bases and J by 4 bases, with 8 bases of the junction left unmatched. The CDR3 nucleotides read TGTGCCAGCAGCCTCCGGTGCGGGGGTTACAATGAGCAGTTCTTC. Amino acid sequence: CASSLRCGGYNEQFF.

The V call is TRBV12-3 or TRBV12-4, the J call TRBJ1-1, with TRBD1 matching over 10 bases. This CDR3 has 17 residues. J gave up 8 bases and V 6 bases, and 18 bases lay outside the gene matches. This CDR3 reads CASSTVPGQGKGTEAFF. CDR3 sequence (DNA): TGTGCCAGCAGCACAGTCCCGGGACAGGGGAAGGGCACCGAAGCTTTCTTT.

The V gene is TRBV5-4, the J gene TRBJ2-3; weak D call: TRBD1 (5 bases). The ends were cut back, 4 bases at V and 14 bases at J, with 32 bases in the middle. The CDR3 runs to 17 residues. Looked up from germline, CDR1 is SGHNT and CDR2 is YYREEE (reference sequence). Written as DNA, the CDR3 is TGTGCCAGCAGCGTAGACGGACACCCTCAACCCACAGATACACGGTATTTT. Amino acid sequence: CASSVDGHPQPTDTRYF. Drawing the rest from reference TRBV5-4 and TRBJ2-3, the complete variable domain is ETGVTQSPTHLIKTRGQQVTLRCSSQSGHNTVSWYQQALGQGPQFIFQYYREEENGRGNFPPRFSGLQFPNYSSELNVNALELDDSALYLCASSVDGHPQPTDTRYFGPGTRLTVL.

The CDR3 DNA reads as TGTGCCAGCAGCCCCATCGGGACAGGGGTTTGCAATGAGCAGTTCTTC. It specifies CASSPIGTGVCNEQFF. The V call is TRBV7-8, the J call TRBJ2-1, with 10 bases identical to TRBD1. This CDR3 comprises 16 residues. The junction had 10 bases not matched to a gene; V was cut back by 5 bases and J by 6 bases. Germline CDR1 SGHVS, CDR2 FQNEAQ.

Comment on this clonotype: At one boundary the junction diverges from the germline segment, which might be a read error. V and J are TRBV29-1 and TRBJ2-5; tentatively, D is TRBD1 or TRBD2 (5 bases each). The CDR3 loop spans 15 amino acids. CDR1 is SQVTM, CDR2 ANQGSEA, per germline. The CDR3 DNA reads TGCAGCGTTGAAAGCGGAAGGGGAGTAAGGGAGACCCGGTACTTC. Its protein product is CSVESGRGVRETRYF.

Concerning this clonotype itself: Without the conserved terminal phenylalanine or tryptophan, this CDR3 likely stems from a read error. The chain has TRBV4-3 and TRBJ1-2; possible D gene TRBD1, 5 bases. CDR1 is LGHNA and CDR2 is YSLEER in the germline V gene. V was trimmed by 11 bases and J by 7 bases, leaving 26 bases between them. This CDR3 contains 15 residues. DNA for the CDR3: TGCGCCTGCAACCAAGATTGGGGCAGGGTGATTGGCTACACCATC. Translating it yields CACNQDWGRVIGYTI.

A remark on this clonotype: One end of the junction fails to match germline, which may point to a read error. The rearrangement uses TRBV6-6 and TRBJ1-5, with 7 positions matching TRBD1. Germline loops: CDR1 MNHNY, CDR2 SVGAGI (reference sequence). This CDR3 comprises 15 residues. This CDR3 is CASSYGVGGNKPQHF. The CDR3 DNA reads TGTGCCAGCAGTTACGGGGTAGGGGGCAATAAGCCCCAGCATTTT.

As concerns this clonotype: Because it lacks the conserved phenylalanine or tryptophan at the end, this CDR3 is likely a read error. The DNA is left out, because the CDR3 cannot be placed on it with certainty; the CDR3 is given as TCRdb lists it. V gene TRBV11-2 combines with J gene TRBJ1-1; TRBD1, as called in the table, went unchecked against the DNA. The CDR3 spans 20 residues, counting both ends. Germline V CDR1 and CDR2: SGHAT, FQNNGV. CDR3 sequence reads: CAGSARVRGRKRWSNTEAVL.

This chain connects TRBV11-2 to TRBJ2-2, with D possibly matching TRBD1 (5 bases). The CDR3 is 16 amino acids. V lost 7 bases and J lost 7, with 22 bases in between. The germline CDR1 and CDR2 sequences are SGHAT and FQNNGV. The CDR3 is CASNSHGAPYIGELFF. The CDR3 DNA follows: TGTGCCAGCAACTCACATGGGGCTCCATACATCGGGGAGCTGTTTTTT.

The chain couples TRBV24-1 to TRBJ2-1; D gene ambiguous. Looked up from germline, CDR1 is KGHDR and CDR2 is SFDVKD. CDR3 length: 15 amino acids. With 8 bases removed from V and 2 bases from J, the gap between germline ends came to 15 bases. The CDR3 here is CATKGKESTYNEQFF. Written as DNA, the CDR3 is TGTGCCACCAAGGGAAAGGAGAGCACCTACAATGAGCAGTTCTTC.

As regards this clonotype: Mismatch with germline at one junction end may stem from a read error. CDR3 sequence reads: CATRVKDSTYSEQFF. As DNA, the CDR3 is TGTGCCACCAGGGTAAAGGACAGCACCTACAGTGAGCAGTTCTTC. This chain links TRBV24-1 with TRBJ2-1; possibly TRBD1 for D (6 bases). The CDR3 spans 15 residues. From germline, CDR1 is KGHDR and CDR2 SFDVKD.

The chain is built from TRBV11-3 and TRBJ2-2, with TRBD1 matching over 9 bases. V was pared by 4 bases and J by 6 bases, with 3 bases of the junction left unmatched. Germline values: CDR1 SGHNT, CDR2 YENEEA. This CDR3 contains 14 residues. As DNA, the CDR3 is TGTGCCAGCAGCTCCTACAGGGGGCCCGGGGAGCTGTTTTTT. It encodes CASSSYRGPGELFF.

V and J are TRBV4-2 and TRBJ2-7, with a possible D match to TRBD1 (5 bases). Trimming removed 4 bases at V and 1 base at J, with 14 bases between. CDR1 and CDR2 (germline): LGHNA, YNFKEQ. This CDR3 contains 15 residues. This CDR3 is CASSPLWGSSYEQYF. The CDR3 DNA sequence: TGTGCCAGCAGCCCCCTTTGGGGCTCTTCCTACGAGCAGTACTTC.

V usage is TRBV12-3 or TRBV12-4 and J usage is TRBJ1-1, with 10 positions matching TRBD1. This CDR3 spans 17 amino acids. The junction had 17 bases not matched to a gene; V was cut back by 9 bases and J by 4 bases. CDR3 residues: CASNPVPGQGTGTEAFF. For the CDR3, the DNA is TGTGCCAGTAACCCGGTCCCGGGACAGGGGACGGGCACTGAAGCTTTCTTT.

This chain joins TRBV4-3 and TRBJ2-1; 9 bases fit TRBD2. The CDR3 spans 16 residues. J lost 8 bases, V lost 11 bases, and 19 bases had no gene match. Germline V gene sequence: CDR1 LGHNA, CDR2 YSLEER. The CDR3 DNA follows: TGCGCCGGTAGCCAAAGTGTAGCGGGAGCCAGAGATGAGCAGTTCTTC. It is translated as CAGSQSVAGARDEQFF.

Details on this clonotype: Germline and junction disagree at one end, which may indicate a read error. This chain connects TRBV11-2 to TRBJ1-1; TRBD1 matches at 12 bases. Germline values: CDR1 SGHAT, CDR2 FQNNGV. The CDR3 spans 20 residues. The CDR3 spells CASSARDRGHKMWNNIEAFF. The CDR3, as DNA: TGTGCCAGCAGCGCTCGGGACAGGGGGCACAAGATGTGGAATAACATTGAAGCTTTCTTT. The variable domain in full, completed from reference TRBV11-2 and TRBJ1-1, reads EAGVAQSPRYKIIEKRQSVAFWCNPISGHATLYWYQQILGQGPKLLIQFQNNGVVDDSQLPKDRFSAERLKGVDSTLKIQPAKLEDSAVYLCASSARDRGHKMWNNIEAFFGQGTRLTVV.

This clonotype was detected ten times or more. A junction boundary mismatches the germline segment, possibly from a read error. The chain joins TRBV6-6 to TRBJ2-3; TRBD2 is a possible D gene (6 bases). CDR3 length: 17 amino acids. Germline V gene sequence: CDR1 MNHNY, CDR2 SVGAGI (reference sequence). The CDR3 region is CASIQTPRRARGDTQYF. The CDR3 DNA reads as TGTGCCAGCATTCAAACACCTAGGAGGGCCCGAGGAGATACGCAATATTTT.

In regard to this clonotype: Sequence at one end of the junction differs from germline and may be a read error. The chain employs TRBV11-2 and TRBJ2-2; the D is unclear. In germline, CDR1 is SGHAT, CDR2 FQNNGV. This CDR3 region has 16 residues. The CDR3 loop is CAGSPGHQLNTGELFF. For the CDR3, the DNA is TGTGCCGGCAGCCCCGGTCACCAATTGAACACCGGGGAGCTGTTTTTT.

A note on this clonotype: At one end the junction does not follow the germline gene, possibly because of a read error. This chain joins TRBV10-3 and TRBJ2-5; maybe TRBD2 (5 bases). There are 15 residues in the CDR3. Germline CDR1 and CDR2: ENHRY and SYGVKD. CDR3 protein: CAISESTTRQETQYF. In DNA form, the CDR3 reads TGTGCCATCAGTGAGTCGACTACCAGGCAAGAGACCCAATACTTC.

About this clonotype itself: Because it lacks the conserved phenylalanine or tryptophan at the end, this CDR3 is likely a read error. The chain combines TRBV4-1 with TRBJ1-2; a possible D gene is TRBD1 (6 bases). Per the germline V gene, CDR1 is MGHRA and CDR2 is YSYEKL. CDR3 length: 16 residues. The chain's CDR3 is CASSQNGTKTNYGYTL. The CDR3 DNA follows: TGTGCCAGCAGCCAAAACGGGACAAAAACTAACTATGGATACACCTTG.

To note about this clonotype: The germline gene is not matched at one end of the junction; a read error may be the cause. The chain employs TRBV11-2 and TRBJ2-4, with 14 positions matching TRBD2. Per the germline V gene, CDR1 is SGHAT and CDR2 is FQNNGV. This CDR3 is 21 amino acids long. CDR3 DNA: TGTGCTAGCAGCCATGCCGGGACATTTACCGGGACTAGCGGGAGACGAAACATTCAGCACTTC. The encoded protein is CASSHAGTFTGTSGRRNIQHF.